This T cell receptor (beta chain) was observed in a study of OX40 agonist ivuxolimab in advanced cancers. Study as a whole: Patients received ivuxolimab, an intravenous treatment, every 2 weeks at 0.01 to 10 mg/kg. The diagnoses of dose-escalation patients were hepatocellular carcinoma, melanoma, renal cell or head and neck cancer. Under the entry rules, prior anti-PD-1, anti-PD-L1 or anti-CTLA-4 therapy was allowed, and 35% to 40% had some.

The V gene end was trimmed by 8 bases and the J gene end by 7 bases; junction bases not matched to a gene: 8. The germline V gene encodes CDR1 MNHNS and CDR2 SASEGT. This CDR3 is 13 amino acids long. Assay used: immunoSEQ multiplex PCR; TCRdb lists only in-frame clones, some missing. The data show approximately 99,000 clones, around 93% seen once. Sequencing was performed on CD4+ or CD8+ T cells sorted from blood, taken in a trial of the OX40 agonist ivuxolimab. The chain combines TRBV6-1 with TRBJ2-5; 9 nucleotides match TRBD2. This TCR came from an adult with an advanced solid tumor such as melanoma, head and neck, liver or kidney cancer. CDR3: CASVSGGLTTQYF. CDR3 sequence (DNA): TGTGCCAGCGTTAGCGGGGGACTGACGACCCAGTACTTC.